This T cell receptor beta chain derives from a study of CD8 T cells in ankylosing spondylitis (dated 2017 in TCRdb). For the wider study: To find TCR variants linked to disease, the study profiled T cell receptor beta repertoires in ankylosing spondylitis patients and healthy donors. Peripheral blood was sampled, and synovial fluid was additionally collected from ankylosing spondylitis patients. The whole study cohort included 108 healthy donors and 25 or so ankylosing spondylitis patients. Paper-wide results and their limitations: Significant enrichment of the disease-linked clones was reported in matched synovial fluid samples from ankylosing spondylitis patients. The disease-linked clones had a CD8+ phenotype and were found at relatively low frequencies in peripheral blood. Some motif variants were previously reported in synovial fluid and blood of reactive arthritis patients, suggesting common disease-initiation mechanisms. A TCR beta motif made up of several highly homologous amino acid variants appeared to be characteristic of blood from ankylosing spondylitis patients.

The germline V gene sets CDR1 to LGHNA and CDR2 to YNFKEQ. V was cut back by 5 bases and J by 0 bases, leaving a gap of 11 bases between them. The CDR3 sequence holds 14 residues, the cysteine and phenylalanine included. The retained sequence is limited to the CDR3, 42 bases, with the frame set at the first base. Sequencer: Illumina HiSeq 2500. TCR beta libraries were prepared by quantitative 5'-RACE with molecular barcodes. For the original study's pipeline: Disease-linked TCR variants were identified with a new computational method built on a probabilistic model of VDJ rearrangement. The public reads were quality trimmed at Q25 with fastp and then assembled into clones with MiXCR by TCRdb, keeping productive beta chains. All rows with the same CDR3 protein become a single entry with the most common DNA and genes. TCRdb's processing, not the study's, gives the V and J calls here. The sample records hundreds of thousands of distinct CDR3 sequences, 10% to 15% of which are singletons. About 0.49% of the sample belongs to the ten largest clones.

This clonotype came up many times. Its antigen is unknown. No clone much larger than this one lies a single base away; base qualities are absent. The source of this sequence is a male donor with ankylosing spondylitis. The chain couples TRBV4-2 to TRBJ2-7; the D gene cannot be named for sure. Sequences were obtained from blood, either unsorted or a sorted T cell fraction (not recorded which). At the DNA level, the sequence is TGTGCCAGCAGCACGGACCAATTCTCCTACGAGCAGTACTTC. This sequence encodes CASSTDQFSYEQYF.